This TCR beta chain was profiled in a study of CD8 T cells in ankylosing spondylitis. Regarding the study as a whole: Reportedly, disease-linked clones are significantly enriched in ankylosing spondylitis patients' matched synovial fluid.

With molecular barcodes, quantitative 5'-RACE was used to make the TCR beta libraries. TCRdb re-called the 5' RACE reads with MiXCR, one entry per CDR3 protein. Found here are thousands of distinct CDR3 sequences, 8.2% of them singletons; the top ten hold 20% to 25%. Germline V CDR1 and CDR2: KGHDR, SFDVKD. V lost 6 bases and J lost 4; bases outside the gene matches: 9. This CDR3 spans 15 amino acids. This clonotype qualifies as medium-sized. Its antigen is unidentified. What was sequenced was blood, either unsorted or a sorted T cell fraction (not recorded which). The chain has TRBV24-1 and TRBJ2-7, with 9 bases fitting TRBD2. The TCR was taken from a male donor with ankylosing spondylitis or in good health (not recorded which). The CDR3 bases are TGTGCCACCAGTTGGGAGACTAGCGGAGAGTACGAGCAGTACGTC. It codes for CATSWETSGEYEQYV.